The 14 T cell receptor beta chains presented below share a single source sample, sequenced in a study of blood T cell repertoires in COVID-19. Profiled with immunoSEQ multiplex PCR; TCRdb holds only in-frame clones, not every one. Counted here are more than 110,000 clones, approximately 84% occurring once; the ten biggest clones make up 5% to 7.5%. Sequencing was done on a sample of peripheral blood. All receptors derive from a human donor in a cohort sampled during active COVID-19.

The chain combines TRBV28 with TRBJ1-5, with D tentatively TRBD1 (5 bases). Germline-derived CDR1 and CDR2 are MDHEN and SYDVKM. With 4 bases removed from V and 4 bases from J, the gap between germline ends came to 8 bases. This CDR3 contains 13 residues. The CDR3, as DNA: TGTGCCAGCAGTTCAGGGTATAATCAGCCCCAGCATTTT. Translating gives CASSSGYNQPQHF.

This sequence joins TRBV4-3 and TRBJ1-3; no firm D call. Germline loops: CDR1 LGHNA, CDR2 YSLEER. V was trimmed by 0 bases and J by 0 bases, leaving 15 bases between them. The CDR3 is 18 amino acids. Here the CDR3 reads CASSQDYGGFNSGNTIYF. CDR3 coding DNA: TGCGCCAGCAGCCAAGACTATGGCGGCTTTAACTCTGGAAACACCATATATTTT.

The chain is built from TRBV30 and TRBJ1-6, with no clear D. The V end was cut by 0 bases, the J end by 9 bases, with 9 bases between. The CDR3 sequence is 13 residues long. Germline assignment: CDR1 GTSNPN and CDR2 SVGIG (reference sequence). The chain's CDR3 is CAWSVPLASPLHF. Written as DNA, the CDR3 is TGTGCCTGGAGTGTACCTTTAGCTTCACCCCTCCACTTT.

CDR3 nucleotides: TGTGCCAGCAGCCAACCCCAAGGGACTAGCGGGGCAGATACGCAGTATTTT. Translation: CASSQPQGTSGADTQYF. The chain recombines TRBV14 with TRBJ2-3, with TRBD2 matching 13 bases. Germline CDR1 is SGHDN and CDR2 is FVKESK. The CDR3 has 17 amino acids. V shed 2 bases, J shed 4 bases, and the junction held 6 bases outside the gene matches.

This chain joins TRBV6-2 or TRBV6-3 and TRBJ2-4; 9 bases are a match to TRBD2. The CDR3 loop spans 19 amino acids. CDR1 MNHEY and CDR2 SVGEGT come from the germline V gene. V lost 2 bases, J lost 0 bases, and 11 bases stayed unmatched. The CDR3 loop is CASSYRVAGALLAKNIQYF. The CDR3 DNA reads as TGTGCCAGCAGTTACAGAGTAGCGGGGGCTCTTCTAGCCAAAAACATTCAGTACTTC.

The rearrangement links TRBV9 to TRBJ1-2; tentatively, D is TRBD1 (5 bases). Trimming removed 2 bases at V and 3 bases at J, with 17 bases between. CDR1 and CDR2 from the germline V gene are SGDLS and YYNGEE. The CDR3 totals 16 residues. The CDR3 loop reads CASSVTPYGGDYGYTF. CDR3 DNA: TGTGCCAGCAGCGTTACACCCTACGGAGGGGACTATGGCTACACCTTC.

The rearrangement links TRBV5-4 to TRBJ1-1, with a possible D match to TRBD1 (6 bases). The CDR3 is 15 residues long. CDR1 SGHNT and CDR2 YYREEE come from the germline V gene (reference sequence). V gave up 4 bases and J gave up 4 bases, with 17 bases separating them. CDR3 sequence (DNA): TGTGCCAGCAGCCCGGGGGGGCTGAGGGGCACTGAAGCTTTCTTT. Translating it yields CASSPGGLRGTEAFF.

There are a few counts of this clone. The rearrangement links TRBV10-1 to TRBJ2-6; a possible D gene is TRBD2 (5 bases). Per germline, CDR1 WNHNN and CDR2 SYGVQD (reference sequence). Trimming cost V 11 bases and J 3 bases, with 11 bases left between them. The CDR3 runs 13 residues. CDR3 amino acids: CAEGWCGANVLTF. For the CDR3, the DNA is TGCGCCGAGGGTTGGTGTGGGGCCAACGTCCTGACTTTC.

The chain combines TRBV6-2 or TRBV6-3 with TRBJ1-4, with 12 nucleotides matching TRBD1. Trimming at V came to 6 bases and at J to 14 bases, leaving 13 bases not matched to a gene. The CDR3 has 15 amino acids. Germline CDR1 and CDR2: MNHEY and SVGEGT. As DNA, the CDR3 is TGTGCCAGCAGCGCCGCCGGGACAGGGGGCGATAGGCTGTTTTTT. Its protein is CASSAAGTGGDRLFF.

J is TRBJ2-7 and V is TRBV6-2 or TRBV6-3; 8 nucleotides agree with TRBD1. The V gene end was trimmed by 4 bases and the J gene end by 1 base; junction bases not matched to a gene: 6. The CDR3 loop spans 15 amino acids. CDR1 and CDR2 from the germline V gene are MNHEY and SVGEGT. CDR3 region: CASSSDRERSYEQYF. For the CDR3, the DNA is TGTGCCAGCAGTTCGGACAGGGAAAGGTCCTACGAGCAGTACTTC.

This sequence joins TRBV24-1 and TRBJ2-3, with 10 bases aligning to TRBD2. Trimming took 1 base from V and 4 from J; bases not matched to a gene: 7. Germline V CDR1 and CDR2: KGHDR, SFDVKD. The CDR3 is 17 residues long. The CDR3 nucleotides read TGTGCCACCAGTGATTTCCGGAGCGGGGGGGCCCCAGATACGCAGTATTTT. As protein: CATSDFRSGGAPDTQYF.

This clone was counted a single time. This chain uses TRBV2 with TRBJ2-5; 8 nucleotides match TRBD2. V was pared by 8 bases and J by 3 bases, with 11 bases of the junction left unmatched. Germline lookup yields CDR1 SNHLY and CDR2 FYNNEI. This CDR3 contains 15 residues. The CDR3 loop reads CASGIGSGVKETQYF. The CDR3 nucleotides are TGTGCCAGCGGTATCGGTAGCGGGGTTAAAGAGACCCAGTACTTC.

The chain combines TRBV19 with TRBJ1-2; perhaps TRBD1 as D (6 bases). The CDR3 spans 10 residues. Trimming pared 7 bases from V and 12 bases from J, leaving 12 bases between. Germline CDR1 LNHDA, CDR2 SQIVND (reference sequence). CDR3 protein: CASKGDRDTF. The CDR3 DNA sequence: TGTGCCAGTAAGGGGGACCGAGACACCTTC.

The chain combines TRBV19 with TRBJ2-7, with D tentatively TRBD2 (6 bases). The CDR3 loop spans 15 amino acids. Germline V gene data show CDR1 as LNHDA and CDR2 as SQIVND (reference sequence). V shed 6 bases and J shed 1 base, with 16 bases lying between them. The CDR3 loop reads CASRAGTSFSYEQYF. The CDR3 nucleotides are TGTGCCAGTAGGGCCGGGACTTCTTTTTCCTACGAGCAGTACTTC.